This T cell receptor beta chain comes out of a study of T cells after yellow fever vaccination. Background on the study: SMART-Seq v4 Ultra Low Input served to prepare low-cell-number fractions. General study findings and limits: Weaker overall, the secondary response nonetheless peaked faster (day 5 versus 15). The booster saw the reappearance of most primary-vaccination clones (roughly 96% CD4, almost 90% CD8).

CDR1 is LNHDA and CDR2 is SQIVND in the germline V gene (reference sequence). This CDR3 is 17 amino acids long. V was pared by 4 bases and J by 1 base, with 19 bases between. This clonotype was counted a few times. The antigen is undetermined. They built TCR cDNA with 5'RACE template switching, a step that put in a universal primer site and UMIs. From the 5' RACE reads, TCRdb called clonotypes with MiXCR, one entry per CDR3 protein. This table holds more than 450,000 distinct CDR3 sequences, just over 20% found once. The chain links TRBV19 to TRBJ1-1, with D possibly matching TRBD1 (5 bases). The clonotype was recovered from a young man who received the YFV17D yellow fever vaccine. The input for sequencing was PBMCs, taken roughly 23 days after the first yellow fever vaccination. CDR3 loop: CASSKWDRLGPNTEAFF. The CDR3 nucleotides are TGTGCCAGTAGTAAATGGGACCGACTGGGCCCGAACACTGAAGCTTTCTTT.